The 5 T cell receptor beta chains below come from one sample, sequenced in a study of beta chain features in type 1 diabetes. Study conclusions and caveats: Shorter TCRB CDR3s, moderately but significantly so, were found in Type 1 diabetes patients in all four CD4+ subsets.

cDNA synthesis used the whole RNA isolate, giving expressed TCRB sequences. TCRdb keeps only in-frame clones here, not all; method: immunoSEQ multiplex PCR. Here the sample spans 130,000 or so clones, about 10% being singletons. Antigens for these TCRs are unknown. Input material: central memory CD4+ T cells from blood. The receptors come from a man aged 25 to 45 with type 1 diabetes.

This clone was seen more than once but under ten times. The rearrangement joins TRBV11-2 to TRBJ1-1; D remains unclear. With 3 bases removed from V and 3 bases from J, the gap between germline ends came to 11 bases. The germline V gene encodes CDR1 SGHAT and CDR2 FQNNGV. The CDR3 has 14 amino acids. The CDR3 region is CASSLQPGYTEAFF. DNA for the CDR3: TGTGCCAGCAGCTTGCAGCCGGGGTACACTGAAGCTTTCTTT.

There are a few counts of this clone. In DNA form, the CDR3 reads TGTGCCAGCAGCCTCTCGGGGGACGAGCAGTACTTC. Translating it yields CASSLSGDEQYF. The rearrangement joins TRBV7-9 to TRBJ2-7, with a weak D call TRBD2 (6 bases). The CDR3 is made up of 12 amino acids. Trimming cost V 5 bases and J 5 bases, with 10 bases left between them. Germline loops: CDR1 SEHNR, CDR2 FQNEAQ (reference sequence).

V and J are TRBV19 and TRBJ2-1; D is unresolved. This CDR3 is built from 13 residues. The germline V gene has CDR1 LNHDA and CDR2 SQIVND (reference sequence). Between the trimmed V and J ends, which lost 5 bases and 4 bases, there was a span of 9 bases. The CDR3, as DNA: TGTGCCAGTAGTTCCGTCCCTTACAATGAGCAGTTCTTC. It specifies CASSSVPYNEQFF.

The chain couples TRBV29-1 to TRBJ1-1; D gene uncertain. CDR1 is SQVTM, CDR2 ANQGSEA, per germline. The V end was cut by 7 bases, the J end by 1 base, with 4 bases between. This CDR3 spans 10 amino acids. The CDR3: CSAQNTEAFF. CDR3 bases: TGCAGCGCCCAGAACACTGAAGCTTTCTTT.

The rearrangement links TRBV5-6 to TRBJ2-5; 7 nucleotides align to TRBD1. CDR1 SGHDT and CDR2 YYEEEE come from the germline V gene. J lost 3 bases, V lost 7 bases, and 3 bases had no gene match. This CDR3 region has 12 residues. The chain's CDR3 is CASSGTEETQYF. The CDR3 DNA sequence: TGTGCCAGCTCTGGGACAGAAGAGACCCAGTACTTC.